A single sample gave rise to the 15 T cell receptor beta chains below, sequenced in a study of blood T cell repertoires in COVID-19. Libraries were prepared by immunoSEQ multiplex PCR; TCRdb keeps only in-frame clonotypes and omits some of them. The data show 250,000 to 350,000 clones, about 87% seen once. Sequenced: PBMCs or T cells enriched from blood (not recorded which). The receptors were sampled from a woman aged 45-65 years who had recovered from COVID-19.

The chain combines TRBV28 with TRBJ1-5; no clear D. Germline V gene lookup returns CDR1 MDHEN and CDR2 SYDVKM. V lost 6 bases to trimming and J lost 6 bases, with 9 bases between them. The CDR3 has 12 amino acids. The CDR3 DNA follows: TGTGCCAGCAGGGTTCGGGGTCAGCCCCAGCATTTT. Protein sequence: CASRVRGQPQHF. Full variable domain (rest looked up from reference TRBV28 and TRBJ1-5): DVKVTQSSRYLVKRTGEKVFLECVQDMDHENMFWYRQDPGLGLRLIYFSYDVKMKEKGDIPEGYSVSREKKERFSLILESASTNQTSMYLCASRVRGQPQHFGDGTRLSIL.

The chain combines TRBV27 with TRBJ1-2; a weak D match, TRBD1 (6 bases). Germline CDR1 and CDR2: MNHEY and SMNVEV (reference sequence). The V and J ends lost 8 bases and 4 bases respectively, with 20 bases between them. The CDR3 sequence is 15 residues long. The CDR3 DNA reads as TGTGCCAGCCGGGGGGGGCAGGCGAGTAGCTATGGCTACACCTTC. It specifies CASRGGQASSYGYTF.

The chain has TRBV19 and TRBJ2-7; a possible D gene is TRBD2 (6 bases). This CDR3 has 15 amino acids. V lost 1 base and J 1 base, leaving 11 bases between the germline ends. Germline V gene sequence: CDR1 LNHDA, CDR2 SQIVND (reference sequence). The CDR3 region is CASSIATSGSYEQYF. The CDR3, as DNA: TGTGCCAGTAGTATAGCGACGAGCGGGTCCTACGAGCAGTACTTC.

V gene TRBV4-1 combines with J gene TRBJ2-2; 10 nucleotides match TRBD1. CDR1 and CDR2 from the germline V gene are MGHRA and YSYEKL. The CDR3 is 16 residues long. V lost 2 bases to trimming and J lost 7 bases; unmatched junction nucleotides: 7. CDR3 bases: TGCGCCAGCAGCCAATGGACAGGGGGGATGCTCGGGGAGCTGTTTTTT. Residues: CASSQWTGGMLGELFF.

The chain carries TRBV6-5 and TRBJ1-3, with 8 bases matching TRBD1. The ends lost 5 bases at V and 4 bases at J; junction bases unmatched: 4. Germline values: CDR1 MNHEY, CDR2 SVGAGI. The CDR3 consists of 14 residues. This CDR3 reads CASSPGGSGNTIYF. Here the CDR3 DNA reads TGTGCCAGCAGTCCAGGGGGCTCCGGAAACACCATATATTTT.

The chain has TRBV27 and TRBJ2-7; 7 nucleotides align to TRBD1. Germline CDR1 MNHEY, CDR2 SMNVEV (reference sequence). Trimming cost V 6 bases and J 4 bases; bases outside gene matches: 3. This CDR3 is built from 12 residues. CDR3 in amino acids: CASRKQGYEQYF. For the CDR3, the DNA is TGTGCCAGCAGAAAACAGGGGTACGAGCAGTACTTC.

The V gene is TRBV7-3, the J gene TRBJ2-5, with 10 positions matching TRBD2. The CDR3 runs to 15 residues. CDR1 SGHTA and CDR2 FQGTGA come from the germline V gene. The V gene end was trimmed by 2 bases and the J gene end by 5 bases; junction bases not matched to a gene: 5. CDR3 sequence (DNA): TGTGCCAGCAGCTTACTAGCGGGAGTTGCGGAGACCCAGTACTTC. Translation gives CASSLLAGVAETQYF.

In nucleotides, the CDR3 is TGCAGTGCTAGTCTCCGGGACAGGGGTTCTAACTATGGCTACACCTTC. Translated, it gives CSASLRDRGSNYGYTF. The rearrangement links TRBV20-1 to TRBJ1-2; 10 bases agree with TRBD1. Germline V gene lookup returns CDR1 DFQATT and CDR2 SNEGSKA (reference sequence). The CDR3 is 16 residues long. V trimming: 3 bases; J trimming: 0 bases; junction bases outside the gene matches: 7.

This sequence joins TRBV27 and TRBJ2-1; TRBD1 might be the D (6 bases). The CDR3 is made up of 15 amino acids. Trimming stripped 2 bases from V and 2 bases from J, with 10 bases between. The V gene's germline CDR1 is MNHEY and CDR2 SMNVEV (reference sequence). DNA for the CDR3: TGTGCCAGCAGTTTAGACAGGAGGACCTACAATGAGCAGTTCTTC. It is translated as CASSLDRRTYNEQFF.

The chain employs TRBV19 and TRBJ2-4, with TRBD2 matching over 8 bases. The CDR3 has 19 amino acids. The junction had 14 bases not matched to a gene; V was cut back by 3 bases and J by 1 base. Germline-derived CDR1 and CDR2 are LNHDA and SQIVND (reference sequence). The CDR3 loop is CASSMGAGSSGLAKNIQYF. The CDR3 nucleotides read TGTGCCAGTAGTATGGGGGCTGGGTCTAGCGGGTTGGCCAAAAACATTCAGTACTTC.

V and J are TRBV30 and TRBJ1-2; 12 bases fit TRBD1. The CDR3 length is 13 residues. Germline CDR1 reads GTSNPN; CDR2 reads SVGIG (reference sequence). V gave up 2 bases and J gave up 13 bases; unmatched junction bases: 8. The CDR3 reads CAWSPGQGASGTF. DNA for the CDR3: TGTGCCTGGAGTCCGGGACAGGGGGCTTCGGGCACCTTC.

The chain links TRBV6-5 to TRBJ2-3, with 9 bases identical to TRBD1. Trimming at V came to 4 bases and at J to 4 bases, leaving 9 bases not matched to a gene. This CDR3 region has 16 residues. In germline, CDR1 is MNHEY, CDR2 SVGAGI. The CDR3, as DNA: TGTGCCAGCAGTTGGGGAGGGACAGGGATTGCAGATACGCAGTATTTT. This sequence encodes CASSWGGTGIADTQYF.

The rearrangement links TRBV6-6 to TRBJ1-1, with D possibly being TRBD1 (5 bases). Trimming removed 2 bases from V and 10 bases from J, with 11 bases in between. The CDR3 is 12 residues long. CDR1 and CDR2 from the germline V gene are MNHNY and SVGAGI (reference sequence). DNA for the CDR3: TGTGCCAGCAGTTACGGAGACAGCAGAGCTTTCTTT. As protein: CASSYGDSRAFF.

The rearrangement links TRBV9 to TRBJ1-1, with 7 bases lining up with TRBD1. The CDR3 runs 16 residues. J gave up 1 base and V 4 bases, and 10 bases lay outside the gene matches. The germline V gene has CDR1 SGDLS and CDR2 YYNGEE. The CDR3: CASSLDRVRENTEAFF. The DNA for the CDR3 is TGTGCCAGCAGCCTCGACAGGGTGAGAGAGAACACTGAAGCTTTCTTT. Drawing the rest from reference TRBV9 and TRBJ1-1, the complete variable domain is DSGVTQTPKHLITATGQRVTLRCSPRSGDLSVYWYQQSLDQGLQFLIQYYNGEERAKGNILERFSAQQFPDLHSELNLSSLELGDSALYFCASSLDRVRENTEAFFGQGTRLTVV.

This chain connects TRBV2 to TRBJ2-1; 9 bases agree with TRBD2. The CDR3 sequence is 16 residues long. Germline V CDR1 and CDR2: SNHLY, FYNNEI. The V and J ends lost 6 bases and 1 base, in that order; junction bases with no gene match: 7. The CDR3: CASRDSGSKSYNEQFF. The CDR3 bases are TGTGCCAGCAGAGATAGCGGGAGCAAATCCTACAATGAGCAGTTCTTC.